This T cell receptor (beta chain) derives from a study of T cell changes during pregnancy in multiple sclerosis. Generated by immunoSEQ multiplex PCR, the TCRdb table keeps only in-frame clones and is missing some. The data hold 60,000 to 85,000 clones, with about 94% observed a single time. V was cut by 6 bases and J by 1 base, with 8 bases left in between. The germline gives CDR1 MNHEY, CDR2 SVGAGI. The CDR3 sequence is 13 residues long. This TCR was sampled from a female donor with multiple sclerosis, enrolled in a pregnancy study. The sequenced sample was peripheral blood, obtained in the third trimester of pregnancy. J is TRBJ2-3 and V is TRBV6-5; a weak D match, TRBD1 (6 bases). The CDR3 loop is CASRRTGTDTQYF. DNA of the CDR3: TGTGCCAGCAGACGGACAGGCACAGATACGCAGTATTTT.